This T cell receptor (beta chain) stems from a study of cytomegalovirus exposure and HLA in healthy donors. The CDR3 spans 16 residues. From germline, CDR1 is SGDLS and CDR2 YYNGEE. The V gene lost 3 bases and the J gene lost 0 bases, with 13 bases spanning the gap. Turning to this clone: Its antigen is not known.

Study-wide points: Researchers reported from a later analysis that most CMV-associated TCR beta chains appeared HLA-restricted.

PCR was performed using 60 Vbeta and 13 Jbeta primers. TCRdb's copy holds only in-frame clones and misses some; the assay was immunoSEQ multiplex PCR. The sample has around 150,000 clones; around two thirds are singletons. This TCR derives from a man in his thirties or forties in good health and CMV-seropositive. Sequenced material: PBMCs. The V call is TRBV9, the J call TRBJ2-1; D may be TRBD2 (6 bases). In nucleotides, the CDR3 is TGTGCCAGCAGCGACCAAGCGGGCCCCTCCTACAATGAGCAGTTCTTC. Its protein is CASSDQAGPSYNEQFF.